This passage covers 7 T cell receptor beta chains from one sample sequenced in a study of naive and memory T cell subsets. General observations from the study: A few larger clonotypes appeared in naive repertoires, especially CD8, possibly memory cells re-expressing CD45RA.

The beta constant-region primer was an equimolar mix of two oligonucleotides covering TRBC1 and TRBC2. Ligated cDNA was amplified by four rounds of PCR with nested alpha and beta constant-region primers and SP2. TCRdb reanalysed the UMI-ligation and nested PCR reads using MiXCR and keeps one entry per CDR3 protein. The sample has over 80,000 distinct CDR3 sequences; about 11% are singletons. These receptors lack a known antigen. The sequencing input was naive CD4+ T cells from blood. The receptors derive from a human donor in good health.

The CDR3 region is CASSFGSSYNEQFF. The CDR3 coding sequence is TGTGCCAGCAGTTTCGGGAGTTCCTACAATGAGCAGTTCTTC. The V and J genes are TRBV9 and TRBJ2-1; D possibly corresponds to TRBD2 (6 bases). V lost 5 bases and J lost 1, with 10 bases in between. From germline, CDR1 is SGDLS and CDR2 YYNGEE. The CDR3 has 14 residues.

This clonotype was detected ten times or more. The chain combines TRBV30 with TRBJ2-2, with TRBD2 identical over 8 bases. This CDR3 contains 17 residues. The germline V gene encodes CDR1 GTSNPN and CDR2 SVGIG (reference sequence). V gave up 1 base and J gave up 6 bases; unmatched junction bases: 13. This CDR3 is CAWSGLAPIGVSGELFF. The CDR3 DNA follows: TGTGCCTGGAGTGGACTAGCGCCAATCGGGGTCTCCGGGGAGCTGTTTTTT.

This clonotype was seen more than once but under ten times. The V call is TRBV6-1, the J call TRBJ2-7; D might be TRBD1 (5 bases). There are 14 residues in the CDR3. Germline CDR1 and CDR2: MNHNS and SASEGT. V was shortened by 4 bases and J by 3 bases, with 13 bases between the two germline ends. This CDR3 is CASSGPLQGYEQYF. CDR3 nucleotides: TGTGCCAGCAGTGGGCCCTTGCAGGGCTACGAGCAGTACTTC.

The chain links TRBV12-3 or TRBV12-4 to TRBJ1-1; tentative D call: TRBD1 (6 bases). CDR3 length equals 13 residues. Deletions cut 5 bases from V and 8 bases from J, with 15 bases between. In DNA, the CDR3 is TGTGCCAGCAGTGGAGACAGGCAGTTCGAAGCTTTCTTT. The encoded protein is CASSGDRQFEAFF.

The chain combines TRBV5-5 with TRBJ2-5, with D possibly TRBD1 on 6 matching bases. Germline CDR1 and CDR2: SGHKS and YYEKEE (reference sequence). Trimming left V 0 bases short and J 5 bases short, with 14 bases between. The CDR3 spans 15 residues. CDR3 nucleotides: TGTGCCAGCAGCTTGGCATCAGGGGTCTGGGAGACCCAGTACTTC. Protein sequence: CASSLASGVWETQYF.

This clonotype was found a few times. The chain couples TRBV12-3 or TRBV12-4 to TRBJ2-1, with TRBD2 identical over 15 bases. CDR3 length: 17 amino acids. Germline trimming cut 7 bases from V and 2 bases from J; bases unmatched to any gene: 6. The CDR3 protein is CASTGTSGGPAYNEQFF. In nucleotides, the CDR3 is TGTGCCAGCACCGGGACTAGCGGGGGGCCGGCCTACAATGAGCAGTTCTTC.

CDR3 amino acids: CASSSPGLAGAGPYNEQFF. In nucleotides, the CDR3 is TGTGCCAGCAGCTCCCCGGGACTAGCGGGAGCCGGCCCCTACAATGAGCAGTTCTTC. V is TRBV7-8 and J is TRBJ2-1, with 14 bases aligning to TRBD2. CDR3 length equals 19 residues. Trimming removed 4 bases from V and 2 bases from J; junction bases left unmatched: 10. Germline CDR1 and CDR2: SGHVS and FQNEAQ.